The 26 T cell receptor beta chains in this list originate from one sample, sequenced in a study of shared clonotypes between healthy human individuals. Method: immunoSEQ multiplex PCR; TCRdb's copy keeps in-frame clones and lacks some. The sample records millions of clones, approximately 94% being singletons. Sample: naive CD4+ T cells sorted from blood. As for subset: CD45RA+ positively selected. These receptor sequences come from a man between 18 and 35 years old in good health.

This clone was observed a single time. This sequence joins TRBV5-4 and TRBJ2-1, with 9 bases lining up with TRBD2. The germline V gene has CDR1 SGHNT and CDR2 YYREEE (reference sequence). Losses at the gene ends were 2 bases for V and 13 bases for J; bases not matched to a gene: 4. The CDR3 spans 12 residues. CDR3 amino acids: CASSLSGGKQFF. In DNA form, the CDR3 reads TGTGCCAGCAGCTTAAGCGGGGGGAAACAGTTCTTC.

The V gene is TRBV19, the J gene TRBJ1-2; 10 nucleotides line up with TRBD1. J was trimmed by 7 bases and V by 6 bases; bases with no gene match: 14. Germline CDR1 LNHDA, CDR2 SQIVND (reference sequence). The CDR3 contains 16 residues. CDR3 in amino acids: CASSRTGGASFFGYTF. In nucleotides, the CDR3 is TGTGCCAGTAGCCGGACAGGGGGGGCGTCGTTTTTTGGCTACACCTTC.

This chain uses TRBV28 with TRBJ1-5; possible D gene TRBD1, 6 bases. This CDR3 contains 17 residues. The germline gives CDR1 MDHEN, CDR2 SYDVKM. Trimming took 2 bases from V and 2 from J, leaving 16 bases between them. The CDR3 here is CASSLKGGGAGNQPQHF. As DNA, the CDR3 is TGTGCCAGCAGTTTAAAGGGGGGGGGCGCCGGCAATCAGCCCCAGCATTTT.

This rearrangement joins TRBV5-4 to TRBJ2-3; 7 bases line up with TRBD2. With V trimmed by 4 bases and J by 1 base, 6 bases remained unmatched. The CDR3 sequence is 15 residues long. Germline V gene sequence: CDR1 SGHNT, CDR2 YYREEE (reference sequence). CDR3 bases: TGTGCCAGCAGCGTAACTAGCGAACGCACAGATACGCAGTATTTT. Protein sequence: CASSVTSERTDTQYF.

The gene calls are TRBV18 and TRBJ2-2; 7 nucleotides align to TRBD1. From germline, CDR1 is KGHSH and CDR2 LQKENI. This CDR3 is built from 18 residues. The V and J ends lost 4 bases and 6 bases, in that order; junction bases with no gene match: 17. The DNA for the CDR3 is TGTGCCAGCTCACAGTTGCCGACAGGGCCCCAAGAGGCCGGGGAGCTGTTTTTT. Residues: CASSQLPTGPQEAGELFF. The variable domain in full, with the rest retrieved from reference TRBV18 and TRBJ2-2, is NAGVMQNPRHLVRRRGQEARLRCSPMKGHSHVYWYRQLPEEGLKFMVYLQKENIIDESGMPKERFSAEFPKEGPSILRIQQVVRGDSAAYFCASSQLPTGPQEAGELFFGEGSRLTVL.

The chain is built from TRBV15 and TRBJ2-5, with D tentatively TRBD1 (5 bases). Germline CDR1 LNHNV, CDR2 YYDKDF (reference sequence). Trimming removed 3 bases at V and 5 bases at J, with 13 bases between. This CDR3 is built from 14 residues. CDR3 residues: CATSRVQVWETQYF. CDR3 DNA sequence: TGTGCCACCAGCAGGGTACAGGTTTGGGAGACCCAGTACTTC.

The V call is TRBV6-5, the J call TRBJ2-3; tentative D call: TRBD2 (5 bases). The V end was cut by 6 bases, the J end by 2 bases, with 12 bases between. Germline assignment: CDR1 MNHEY and CDR2 SVGAGI. This CDR3 spans 14 amino acids. CDR3 nucleotides: TGTGCCAGCAGACTAGTGCCCCTCACAGATACGCAGTATTTT. Its protein is CASRLVPLTDTQYF.

Written as DNA, the CDR3 is TGTGCCAGCAGCTTAGGGGAGCCCCCGACCCAAGAGACCCAGTACTTC. This codes for CASSLGEPPTQETQYF. V is TRBV7-9 and J is TRBJ2-5, with D possibly TRBD2 on 5 matching bases. Per the germline V gene, CDR1 is SEHNR and CDR2 is FQNEAQ (reference sequence). The CDR3 has 16 amino acids. V lost 1 base and J lost 1, with 13 bases in between.

J is TRBJ2-7 and V is TRBV5-6; 9 positions agree with TRBD1. V trimming: 2 bases; J trimming: 3 bases; junction bases outside the gene matches: 6. The CDR3 spans 15 residues. CDR1 and CDR2 from the germline V gene are SGHDT and YYEEEE. The CDR3 DNA is TGTGCCAGCAGCTTCCCGGGACAGGGCGTCTACGAGCAGTACTTC. Translation gives CASSFPGQGVYEQYF.

The chain has TRBV11-2 and TRBJ1-4; D remains unclear. The CDR3 runs to 16 residues. CDR1 and CDR2 from the germline V gene are SGHAT and FQNNGV. V was clipped by 5 bases and J by 8 bases, with 21 bases between them. The chain's CDR3 is CASSPPLSELGEKLFF. CDR3 DNA sequence: TGTGCCAGCAGCCCCCCGTTATCGGAATTGGGGGAAAAACTGTTTTTT.

The chain uses TRBV12-5 and TRBJ2-7, with D perhaps TRBD2 (6 bases). Trimming left V 7 bases short and J 7 bases short, with 17 bases between. Germline values: CDR1 LGHNT, CDR2 FRNRAP. The CDR3 runs to 13 residues. CDR3 region: CASVATAAGEQYF. The CDR3 coding sequence is TGTGCTAGTGTCGCGACGGCAGCGGGTGAGCAGTACTTC.

The gene calls are TRBV11-2 and TRBJ2-1, with 9 bases aligning to TRBD1. CDR1 is SGHAT, CDR2 FQNNGV, per germline. The CDR3 totals 14 residues. Germline trimming cut 5 bases from V and 7 bases from J; bases unmatched to any gene: 6. In DNA, the CDR3 is TGTGCCAGCAGCAATCCCGGGACAGGGAATGAGCAGTTCTTC. The encoded protein is CASSNPGTGNEQFF.

The genes are TRBV12-2 and TRBJ2-3. TRBV12-2 is marked as a pseudogene. The CDR3 covers 14 residues. CDR3 sequence: CASRLVGIVDTQYF. The DNA for the CDR3 is TGTGCAAGTCGCTTAGTGGGAATAGTGGATACGCAGTATTTT.

The chain combines TRBV19 with TRBJ2-2; 8 nucleotides line up with TRBD1. Germline CDR1 LNHDA, CDR2 SQIVND (reference sequence). With 6 bases clipped from V and 6 bases from J, the junction kept 9 bases outside the gene matches. The CDR3 has 15 amino acids. This CDR3 reads CASRTGEGSAGELFF. The CDR3 DNA sequence: TGTGCCAGTAGGACAGGGGAAGGGAGCGCCGGGGAGCTGTTTTTT.

The genes are TRBV6-1 and TRBJ1-5; weak D call: TRBD1 (5 bases). CDR3 length: 12 residues. Germline CDR1 and CDR2: MNHNS and SASEGT. V was trimmed by 6 bases and J by 4 bases, leaving 7 bases between them. The CDR3: CASSQGNQPQHF. The CDR3, as DNA: TGTGCCAGCAGCCAGGGTAATCAGCCCCAGCATTTT.

The CDR3 region is CAWNQRGWEQYF. For the CDR3, the DNA is TGTGCCTGGAATCAGCGGGGGTGGGAGCAGTACTTC. This sequence joins TRBV30 and TRBJ2-7; 8 bases align to TRBD2. The CDR3 contains 12 residues. The V segment lost 4 bases and the J segment 7 bases; nucleotides outside the gene matches: 6. Germline V CDR1 and CDR2: GTSNPN, SVGIG (reference sequence).

The CDR3 nucleotides are TGTGCCAGCAGCTCTACGACAGGATCCTACGAGCAGTACTTC. This codes for CASSSTTGSYEQYF. The chain combines TRBV7-2 with TRBJ2-7; TRBD1 might be the D (6 bases). Germline CDR1 reads SGHTA; CDR2 reads FQGNSA. V lost 4 bases to trimming and J lost 1 base, with 11 bases between them. This CDR3 spans 14 amino acids.

The chain uses TRBV7-9 and TRBJ2-5; 8 positions match TRBD2. The CDR3 is 16 amino acids. The germline CDR1 and CDR2 sequences are SEHNR and FQNEAQ (reference sequence). The V gene end was trimmed by 0 bases and the J gene end by 3 bases; junction bases not matched to a gene: 6. In nucleotides, the CDR3 is TGTGCCAGCAGCTTAGCGCTAGCGGGCTCGAAAGAGACCCAGTACTTC. Its protein product is CASSLALAGSKETQYF.

The chain joins TRBV19 to TRBJ1-5; D gene unclear. The CDR3 contains 18 residues. The germline CDR1 and CDR2 sequences are LNHDA and SQIVND (reference sequence). V was shortened by 5 bases and J by 0 bases, with 20 bases between the two germline ends. Here the CDR3 DNA reads TGTGCCAGTAGTCGACGGGCGGAGGGAGGGAATAGCAATCAGCCCCAGCATTTT. This sequence encodes CASSRRAEGGNSNQPQHF.

The rearrangement joins TRBV28 to TRBJ1-5; weak D call: TRBD1 (5 bases). CDR3 length equals 14 residues. The germline gives CDR1 MDHEN, CDR2 SYDVKM. Trimming removed 2 bases from V and 3 bases from J, with 8 bases in between. The CDR3 is CASSLDSFNQPQHF. DNA of the CDR3: TGTGCCAGCAGTTTAGACAGTTTCAATCAGCCCCAGCATTTT.

This clone was counted a few times. V and J are TRBV2 and TRBJ1-1; the D gene is possibly TRBD1 (6 bases). Germline lookup yields CDR1 SNHLY and CDR2 FYNNEI. This CDR3 region has 15 residues. V was trimmed by 4 bases and J by 4 bases, leaving 16 bases between them. The CDR3 DNA follows: TGTGCCAGCAGTGGACAGGCTGGGCGTATCACTGAAGCTTTCTTT. Protein: CASSGQAGRITEAFF.

As DNA, the CDR3 is TGCGCCAGCAGCTTGGATTTAGGTGGAAGGGAGACCCAGTACTTC. This sequence encodes CASSLDLGGRETQYF. V is TRBV5-1 and J is TRBJ2-5; no firm D call. Germline CDR1 and CDR2: SGHRS and YFSETQ. The CDR3 sequence is 15 residues long. Trimming cost V 0 bases and J 5 bases, with 14 bases left between them.

Concerning this clone: The sample holds other DNA sequences that translate to the same CDR3. J is TRBJ1-1 and V is TRBV6-5; the D is unclear. In germline, CDR1 is MNHEY, CDR2 SVGAGI. V was trimmed by 6 bases and J by 2 bases, leaving 10 bases between them. The CDR3 totals 13 residues. Written as DNA, the CDR3 is TGTGCCAGCAGCCGAGCCGAAAACACTGAAGCTTTCTTT. Translated: CASSRAENTEAFF.

V usage is TRBV19 and J usage is TRBJ1-2; 9 nucleotides agree with TRBD1. Germline CDR1 LNHDA, CDR2 SQIVND (reference sequence). V lost 4 bases and J lost 4; bases outside the gene matches: 4. The CDR3 has 14 amino acids. CDR3 region: CASSTGTGSYGYTF. DNA of the CDR3: TGTGCCAGTAGTACAGGGACAGGGAGCTATGGCTACACCTTC.

About this clone itself: This sample includes further DNA sequences coding for the same CDR3. The chain uses TRBV6-6 and TRBJ2-2; 9 bases fit TRBD2. CDR3 length equals 15 residues. From germline, CDR1 is MNHNY and CDR2 SVGAGI (reference sequence). The V segment lost 4 bases and the J segment 4 bases; nucleotides outside the gene matches: 4. The CDR3 coding sequence is TGTGCCAGCAGTTTAGCGGGAGTGGGCACCGGGGAGCTGTTTTTT. It codes for CASSLAGVGTGELFF.

With respect to this clone: Within the sample, other DNA sequences also encode this same CDR3. This chain joins TRBV30 and TRBJ1-2; no clear D. In germline, CDR1 is GTSNPN, CDR2 SVGIG (reference sequence). The CDR3 length is 12 residues. V was cut by 1 base and J by 0 bases, with 3 bases left in between. The CDR3 region is CAWSGSNYGYTF. The CDR3, as DNA: TGTGCCTGGAGTGGCTCTAACTATGGCTACACCTTC.